Each of the 30 T cell receptor beta chains below was sequenced from the same sample in a study of blood T cell repertoires in COVID-19. Repertoires were generated with immunoSEQ multiplex PCR, while TCRdb's copy carries only in-frame clones and drops some. The sample holds some 120,000 clones, more than 80% seen once. The source material was peripheral blood. These receptors were obtained from a human donor in a cohort sampled during active COVID-19.

The gene calls are TRBV15 and TRBJ2-2; weak D call: TRBD1 (6 bases). In germline, CDR1 is LNHNV, CDR2 YYDKDF (reference sequence). Between the trimmed V and J ends, which lost 2 bases and 1 base, there was a span of 8 bases. The CDR3 has 15 residues. The CDR3 DNA sequence: TGTGCCACCAGCAGACAGGGGCGGAACACCGGGGAGCTGTTTTTT. Translated, it gives CATSRQGRNTGELFF.

This chain uses TRBV5-3 with TRBJ2-7, with TRBD1 identical over 9 bases. TRBV5-3 is annotated as an ORF whose role is uncertain. CDR3 length: 13 residues. CDR3 sequence (DNA): TGTGCCGGAAGGGACAGGGCACCCTACGAGCAGTACGTC. This translates into CAGRDRAPYEQYV.

The V gene is TRBV6-4, the J gene TRBJ2-3; 7 positions match TRBD2. This CDR3 has 15 amino acids. Germline V lookup: CDR1 MRHNA, CDR2 SNTAGT. The V segment lost 0 bases and the J segment 6 bases; nucleotides outside the gene matches: 6. CDR3 sequence: CASSDSSGARDTQYF. CDR3 coding DNA: TGTGCCAGCAGTGACTCGAGCGGGGCCAGGGATACGCAGTATTTT.

The chain joins TRBV6-6 to TRBJ2-1; 11 bases line up with TRBD1. Germline CDR1 and CDR2: MNHNY and SVGAGI (reference sequence). The CDR3 has 14 residues. After removal of 8 bases from V and 4 bases from J, the junction contained 4 bases not matched to a gene. In DNA, the CDR3 is TGTGCCAGCTGGGGACAGGGGGGATACAATGAGCAGTTCTTC. Its protein product is CASWGQGGYNEQFF.

The rearrangement joins TRBV4-3 to TRBJ1-2, with D unresolved. Germline values: CDR1 LGHNA, CDR2 YSLEER. V lost 4 bases and J 0 bases, leaving 12 bases between the germline ends. There are 15 residues in the CDR3. The CDR3 DNA follows: TGCGCCAGCAGCCTTTACCGGGGAACTAACTATGGCTACACCTTC. Translated, it gives CASSLYRGTNYGYTF.

V is TRBV24-1 and J is TRBJ1-2, with 7 positions matching TRBD1. Trimming removed 4 bases from V and 4 bases from J; junction bases left unmatched: 11. Germline CDR1 and CDR2: KGHDR and SFDVKD. The CDR3 loop spans 16 amino acids. CDR3 nucleotides: TGTGCCACCAGTGAAAAGGGGGCCGTTGGGGGCTATGGCTACACCTTC. Its protein is CATSEKGAVGGYGYTF.

The chain combines TRBV7-2 with TRBJ2-2, with TRBD2 matching 8 bases. V lost 2 bases to trimming and J lost 8 bases; unmatched junction nucleotides: 1. The CDR3 runs 13 residues. Germline lookup yields CDR1 SGHTA and CDR2 FQGNSA. CDR3 region: CASSLTSGGELFF. CDR3 coding DNA: TGTGCCAGCAGCTTAACTAGCGGTGGGGAGCTGTTTTTT.

CDR3 region: CASSPVYEQFF. The CDR3 DNA is TGTGCCAGCAGCCCCGTTTATGAGCAGTTCTTC. The rearrangement uses TRBV7-2 and TRBJ2-1; no reliable D call. CDR3 size: 11 residues. V lost 5 bases, J lost 8 bases, and 7 bases lay in between. Germline V gene lookup returns CDR1 SGHTA and CDR2 FQGNSA.

V and J are TRBV19 and TRBJ1-3; D is uncertain. This CDR3 comprises 15 residues. V lost 7 bases and J lost 0, with 13 bases in between. In germline, CDR1 is LNHDA, CDR2 SQIVND (reference sequence). CDR3 sequence: CASTLDRSSGNTIYF. The DNA for the CDR3 is TGTGCCAGTACCCTCGACCGGAGCTCTGGAAACACCATATATTTT.

The chain links TRBV4-1 to TRBJ2-6, with a weak D call TRBD2 (7 bases). Per germline, CDR1 MGHRA and CDR2 YSYEKL. Deletions cut 2 bases from V and 0 bases from J, with 11 bases between. The CDR3 is made up of 17 amino acids. The CDR3 sequence is CASSQTGRVSGANVLTF. CDR3 in DNA: TGCGCCAGCAGCCAAACAGGGAGGGTCTCTGGGGCCAACGTCCTGACTTTC.

Concerning this clone: Other DNA sequences in the same sample also yield this CDR3. V and J are TRBV6-4 and TRBJ2-1; maybe TRBD1 (5 bases). Trimming stripped 4 bases from V and 0 bases from J, with 10 bases between. This CDR3 has 15 residues. CDR1 and CDR2 from the germline V gene are MRHNA and SNTAGT. CDR3 loop: CASSVGVSSYNEQFF. DNA of the CDR3: TGTGCCAGCAGTGTAGGGGTCAGCTCCTACAATGAGCAGTTCTTC.

This chain links TRBV7-2 with TRBJ1-1, with D unresolved. V lost 1 base, J lost 1 base, and 7 bases lay in between. This CDR3 has 14 amino acids. Germline CDR1 and CDR2: SGHTA and FQGNSA. The CDR3 sequence: CASSLGPGNTEAFF. CDR3 coding DNA: TGTGCCAGCAGCTTAGGTCCGGGGAACACTGAAGCTTTCTTT.

The chain combines TRBV3-1 (or the pseudogene TRBV3-2) with TRBJ2-1, with TRBD1 identical over 8 bases. The germline V gene has CDR1 LGHDT and CDR2 YNNKEL (reference sequence). This CDR3 is 14 amino acids long. V shed 3 bases and J 10 bases; nucleotides not matched to a gene: 8. CDR3 coding DNA: TGTGCCAGCAGCCAGAATCGACAGGGGAACGAGCAGTTCTTC. Protein product: CASSQNRQGNEQFF.

The J gene is TRBJ1-1, the V gene TRBV12-5; 9 positions match TRBD1. V lost 4 bases to trimming and J lost 3 bases; unmatched junction nucleotides: 9. Germline assignment: CDR1 LGHNT and CDR2 FRNRAP. The CDR3 is 16 amino acids. This CDR3 reads CASGSLGTGRDTEAFF. The CDR3, as DNA: TGTGCTAGTGGTTCCCTGGGGACAGGGAGGGACACTGAAGCTTTCTTT.

The chain carries TRBV4-3 and TRBJ2-1, with D perhaps matching TRBD1 (6 bases). Deletions cut 0 bases from V and 3 bases from J, with 9 bases between. The germline V gene encodes CDR1 LGHNA and CDR2 YSLEER. CDR3 length equals 15 residues. The CDR3 loop reads CASSQDRGGYNEQFF. In nucleotides, the CDR3 is TGCGCCAGCAGCCAAGACAGGGGCGGCTACAATGAGCAGTTCTTC.

This clone has only one observation. V gene TRBV6-5 combines with J gene TRBJ1-3, with TRBD1 matching over 7 bases. Germline V lookup: CDR1 MNHEY, CDR2 SVGAGI. V gave up 2 bases and J gave up 4 bases; unmatched junction bases: 2. The CDR3 length is 14 residues. The CDR3 region has the DNA TGTGCCAGCAGTTACGGGACAGAGGGAAACACCATATATTTT. Translation: CASSYGTEGNTIYF.

The CDR3 nucleotides are TGTGCCAGCAGTGAATATACTTGGACTCAACCCAGTAACTATGGCTACACCTTC. This sequence encodes CASSEYTWTQPSNYGYTF. The chain recombines TRBV25-1 with TRBJ1-2; no reliable D call. The germline V gene encodes CDR1 MGHDK and CDR2 SYGVNS. V gave up 0 bases and J gave up 1 base, with 18 bases separating them. The CDR3 contains 18 residues.

In DNA, the CDR3 is TGTGCCTGGAGTGCGGCAGGGCGCAATCAGCCCCAGCATTTT. This gives the protein CAWSAAGRNQPQHF. V is TRBV30 and J is TRBJ1-5; weak D call: TRBD1 (5 bases). The V end was cut by 1 base, the J end by 2 bases, with 9 bases between. CDR1 and CDR2 from the germline V gene are GTSNPN and SVGIG (reference sequence). This CDR3 spans 14 amino acids. The whole variable domain, remainder taken from reference TRBV30 and TRBJ1-5, is SQTIHQWPATLVQPVGSPLSLECTVEGTSNPNLYWYRQAAGRGLQLLFYSVGIGQISSEVPQNLSASRPQDRQFILSSKKLLLSDSGFYLCAWSAAGRNQPQHFGDGTRLSIL.

The gene calls are TRBV3-1 (or the pseudogene TRBV3-2) and TRBJ2-3; the match to TRBD2 covers 9 bases. The CDR3 consists of 16 residues. V shed 2 bases and J 5 bases; nucleotides not matched to a gene: 8. The germline V gene encodes CDR1 LGHDT and CDR2 YNNKEL (reference sequence). CDR3 sequence reads: CASSQLKRGAVDTQYF. For the CDR3, the DNA is TGTGCCAGCAGCCAACTTAAGCGGGGGGCCGTAGATACGCAGTATTTT.

The chain has TRBV6-4 and TRBJ2-3; a weak D match, TRBD2 (6 bases). With 4 bases removed from V and 2 bases from J, the gap between germline ends came to 7 bases. The germline CDR1 and CDR2 sequences are MRHNA and SNTAGT. This CDR3 region has 13 residues. The CDR3 nucleotides are TGTGCCAGCAGTGTGGACTACACAGATACGCAGTATTTT. It translates to CASSVDYTDTQYF.

The chain is built from TRBV12-2 and TRBJ2-1; the DNA was not used to check the table's D call, TRBD2. TRBV12-2 is an annotated pseudogene. The CDR3 spans 15 residues. CDR3 sequence reads: CASRFERGSYNEQFF. In DNA, the CDR3 is TGTGCAAGTCGCTTCGAACGGGGCTCCTACAATGAGCAGTTCTTC.

V is TRBV4-3 and J is TRBJ2-1; 7 nucleotides agree with TRBD2. The CDR3 loop spans 14 amino acids. Looked up from germline, CDR1 is LGHNA and CDR2 is YSLEER. V shed 0 bases, J shed 6 bases, and the junction held 2 bases outside the gene matches. Here the CDR3 reads CASSQDQRGNEQFF. The CDR3 DNA reads as TGCGCCAGCAGCCAAGATCAGCGGGGCAATGAGCAGTTCTTC.

The chain recombines TRBV6-2 or TRBV6-3 with TRBJ1-5, with D maybe TRBD1 (5 bases). The CDR3 is 14 amino acids. Germline CDR1 MNHEY, CDR2 SVGEGT. V lost 4 bases, J lost 3 bases, and 10 bases lay in between. CDR3 in DNA: TGTGCCAGCAGTTTGTCAGGACACAATCAGCCCCAGCATTTT. Amino acids: CASSLSGHNQPQHF.

The table lists this clone with a count of one. The CDR3 protein is CASSTTGKTVGANVLTF. The CDR3 nucleotides are TGTGCCAGCTCGACGACAGGGAAAACGGTTGGGGCCAACGTCCTGACTTTC. The chain uses TRBV18 and TRBJ2-6; 7 bases fit TRBD1. This CDR3 spans 17 amino acids. With V trimmed by 6 bases and J by 3 bases, 11 bases remained unmatched. Germline assignment: CDR1 KGHSH and CDR2 LQKENI.

The chain carries TRBV5-4 and TRBJ2-1; possibly TRBD2 for D (6 bases). Germline assignment: CDR1 SGHNT and CDR2 YYREEE (reference sequence). The CDR3 loop spans 18 amino acids. The ends were cut back, 4 bases at V and 7 bases at J, with 27 bases in the middle. This CDR3 reads CASSGEERHYNSPNEQFF. The DNA of the CDR3 is TGTGCCAGCAGCGGGGAGGAAAGGCATTATAATAGCCCTAATGAGCAGTTCTTC.

V is TRBV2 and J is TRBJ1-2; TRBD1 matches 11 bases. CDR3 length: 15 residues. Unmatched junction bases numbered 11, after V lost 6 bases and J lost 8 bases. CDR1 and CDR2 from the germline V gene are SNHLY and FYNNEI. The CDR3 nucleotides are TGTGCCAGCAGGGCGACCGGACAGGGGGCGGAAGGCTACACCTTC. Protein sequence: CASRATGQGAEGYTF.

This clone was counted only a few times. V and J are TRBV2 and TRBJ1-4, with TRBD1 identical over 7 bases. The CDR3 contains 14 residues. Germline V gene data show CDR1 as SNHLY and CDR2 as FYNNEI. Trimming removed 6 bases from V and 8 bases from J; junction bases left unmatched: 9. CDR3 sequence (DNA): TGTGCCAGCAGCGACAGGGTCCCTGGCGAAAAACTGTTTTTT. As protein: CASSDRVPGEKLFF.

This chain connects TRBV7-3 to TRBJ1-2, with 10 bases fitting TRBD1. This CDR3 has 14 amino acids. V shed 5 bases, J shed 7 bases, and the junction held 7 bases outside the gene matches. Germline CDR1 and CDR2: SGHTA and FQGTGA. In DNA form, the CDR3 reads TGTGCCAGCAGCGCGGGACAGGGGAGCTCTGGCTACACCTTC. Translating gives CASSAGQGSSGYTF. Together with reference TRBV7-3 and TRBJ1-2, the CDR3 gives the full variable domain: GAGVSQTPSNKVTEKGKYVELRCDPISGHTALYWYRQSLGQGPEFLIYFQGTGAADDSGLPNDRFFAVRPEGSVSTLKIQRTERGDSAVYLCASSAGQGSSGYTFGSGTRLTVV.

This chain links TRBV7-9 with TRBJ1-3; D call uncertain. The germline gives CDR1 SEHNR, CDR2 FQNEAQ (reference sequence). V lost 7 bases and J lost 7, with 17 bases in between. The CDR3 is made up of 14 amino acids. CDR3: CASIPTSSVNTIYF. For the CDR3, the DNA is TGTGCCAGCATCCCGACTTCCTCGGTTAACACCATATATTTT.

This clone was seen only once. This chain links TRBV6-1 with TRBJ2-5, with TRBD1 matching over 7 bases. V was clipped by 1 base and J by 5 bases; unmatched bases: 10. The CDR3 is 16 residues long. Germline CDR1 and CDR2: MNHNS and SASEGT. This CDR3 is CASSEGTGTRWETQYF. The CDR3 DNA reads as TGTGCCAGCAGTGAAGGGACAGGCACTCGCTGGGAGACCCAGTACTTC.